A single T cell receptor beta chain is shown here with its context. Its antigen remains unknown. Lactation, pregnancy, other autoimmune disease or uncontrolled infection led to exclusion of patients. V was pared by 9 bases and J by 3 bases, with 7 bases of the junction left unmatched. The CDR3 is made up of 13 amino acids. Germline V lookup: CDR1 SEHNR, CDR2 FQNEAQ (reference sequence). The entry originates in a study of T cells in Graves' hyperthyroidism and ophthalmopathy. General observations from the study: Ophthalmopathy was model-predicted a median approximately 6.4 months pre-onset. Most expanded thyroid clonotypes above 0.001 recurred in blood. Stable hyperthyroidism was separated from ophthalmopathy by a model based on 13 V-J features.

RNA transcripts provided the source from which TCR beta CDR3 regions were amplified. HTBI primers were the set used in a first-round RT-PCR of the TCR CDR3. TCRdb re-called the multiplex PCR reads with MiXCR, one entry per CDR3 protein. The sample records around 300,000 distinct CDR3 sequences, roughly a fifth being singletons. The chain carries TRBV7-9 and TRBJ2-7; 8 bases fit TRBD1. Source material: blood. The TCR sequence derives from a man aged 50 to 60 with Graves' ophthalmopathy. The CDR3 spells CARSRTGNYEQYF. The CDR3 DNA reads TGTGCCAGGAGCCGGACAGGGAACTACGAGCAGTACTTC. Together with reference TRBV7-9 and TRBJ2-7, the CDR3 gives the full variable domain: DTGVSQNPRHKITKRGQNVTFRCDPISEHNRLYWYRQTLGQGPEFLTYFQNEAQLEKSRLLSDRFSAERPKGSFSTLEIQRTEQGDSAMYLCARSRTGNYEQYFGPGTRLTVT.